This TCR beta chain was captured by sequencing in a study of response to subunit inactivated influenza vaccine. The CDR3 is made up of 18 amino acids. With V trimmed by 5 bases and J by 6 bases, 14 bases remained unmatched. Germline values: CDR1 SGHVS, CDR2 FNYEAQ. TCRdb passed the RT-PCR reads through MiXCR, listing each CDR3 protein once. The profile covers about 520,000 distinct CDR3 sequences, with about 7.2% appearing a single time and over 10% taken by the ten largest. Overall study findings and caveats: Each seasonal flu vaccination may recruit only limited new T cells, authors suggested.

This clonotype turned up a few times. Its antigen is unidentified. The sample in question was PBMCs from blood, obtained roughly 24 months after vaccination. The TCR originated in a man aged 45-69 years who received an inactivated influenza vaccine. The chain has TRBV7-6 and TRBJ1-6, with 9 positions matching TRBD1. This CDR3 reads CASSANPLKTGGNSPLHF. CDR3 DNA: TGTGCCAGCAGCGCGAATCCTCTAAAGACAGGGGGTAATTCACCCCTCCACTTT.